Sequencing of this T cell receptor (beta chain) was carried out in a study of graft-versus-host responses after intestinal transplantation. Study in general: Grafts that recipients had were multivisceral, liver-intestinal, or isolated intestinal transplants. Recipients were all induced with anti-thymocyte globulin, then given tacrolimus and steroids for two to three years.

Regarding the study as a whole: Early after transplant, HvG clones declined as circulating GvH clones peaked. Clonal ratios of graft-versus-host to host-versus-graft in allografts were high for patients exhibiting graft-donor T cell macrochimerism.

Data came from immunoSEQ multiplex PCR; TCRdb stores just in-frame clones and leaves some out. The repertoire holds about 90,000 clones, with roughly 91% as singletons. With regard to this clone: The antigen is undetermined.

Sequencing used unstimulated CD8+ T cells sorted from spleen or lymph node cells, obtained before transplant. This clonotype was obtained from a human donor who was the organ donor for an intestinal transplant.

The CDR3 is CASNPGGHYNSPLHF. In DNA form, the CDR3 reads TGTGCCAGTAACCCGGGGGGACACTATAATTCACCCCTCCACTTT. J is TRBJ1-6 and V is TRBV19; tentative D call: TRBD1 (6 bases). The V end lost 7 bases, the J end lost 3 bases, and 13 bases lay between the germline ends. The CDR3 consists of 15 residues. Looked up from germline, CDR1 is LNHDA and CDR2 is SQIVND (reference sequence).